The 8 T cell receptor beta chains below were found in one sample sequenced in a study of shared clonotypes between healthy human individuals. CD8 cells classed as naive were CD45RO-negative and positively selected for CCR7, excluding terminally differentiated effector memory CD45RA+ cells. The repertoire was sequenced with immunoSEQ multiplex PCR; TCRdb's copy has only in-frame clones and lacks some. Altogether millions of clones are present, 85% to 95% being singletons, with the ten largest covering 1.5% to 2%. Source material: naive CD8+ T cells from PBMCs. The receptors shown here come from a man between 18 and 29 years old in good health. Some clones in this sample may be carry-over from other donors' samples.

For this clone: The sample holds other DNA sequences that translate to the same CDR3. The CDR3 nucleotides are TGTGCCAGCAGCTTGGAAGACTCCTACGAGCAGTACTTC. It codes for CASSLEDSYEQYF. The genes are TRBV5-5 and TRBJ2-7; D is unclear. Germline V gene data show CDR1 as SGHKS and CDR2 as YYEKEE (reference sequence). This CDR3 spans 13 amino acids. V dropped 0 bases and J dropped 0 bases, with 4 bases sitting between them.

V usage is TRBV14 and J usage is TRBJ1-1; D is ambiguous. The CDR3 spans 15 residues. The germline gives CDR1 SGHDN, CDR2 FVKESK. V lost 0 bases and J lost 5, with 13 bases in between. The CDR3 here is CASSQDTTPGTEAFF. CDR3 DNA: TGTGCCAGCAGCCAAGATACGACCCCGGGAACTGAAGCTTTCTTT.

This clone was observed a single time. The CDR3 coding sequence is TGTGCCAGCAGCTTAAGGACTAGCGGGTATTACACGGATGAGCAGTTCTTC. This codes for CASSLRTSGYYTDEQFF. The chain uses TRBV7-9 and TRBJ2-1, with 11 nucleotides matching TRBD2. The J segment lost 8 bases and the V segment lost 2 bases, leaving 11 bases of the junction unmatched. Germline V gene lookup returns CDR1 SEHNR and CDR2 FQNEAQ (reference sequence). The length of the CDR3 is 17 residues. The full variable domain, its missing parts supplied by reference TRBV7-9 and TRBJ2-1, is DTGVSQNPRHKITKRGQNVTFRCDPISEHNRLYWYRQTLGQGPEFLTYFQNEAQLEKSRLLSDRFSAERPKGSFSTLEIQRTEQGDSAMYLCASSLRTSGYYTDEQFFGPGTRLTVL.

CDR3 sequence: CASSQGHRSGYEQYF. The CDR3, as DNA: TGCGCCAGCAGCCAAGGTCACAGGTCCGGTTACGAGCAGTACTTC. The chain uses TRBV4-3 and TRBJ2-7; D may be TRBD1 (5 bases). The CDR3 is 15 amino acids. V was cut by 1 base and J by 4 bases, with 14 bases left in between. From germline, CDR1 is LGHNA and CDR2 YSLEER.

J is TRBJ2-3 and V is TRBV30, with 9 bases that match TRBD1. The germline V gene encodes CDR1 GTSNPN and CDR2 SVGIG (reference sequence). This CDR3 has 15 amino acids. Unmatched junction bases numbered 8, after V lost 1 base and J lost 6 bases. Here the CDR3 reads CAWSGTGGPLDTQYF. The CDR3 coding sequence is TGTGCCTGGAGTGGTACAGGGGGCCCATTGGATACGCAGTATTTT.

This clone has more than one count but fewer than ten. Other DNA sequences from this sample encode an identical CDR3 as well. V and J are TRBV4-1 and TRBJ2-5; the D gene is possibly TRBD1 (5 bases). The CDR3 has 13 amino acids. V lost 0 bases and J 3 bases, leaving 5 bases between the germline ends. Germline-derived CDR1 and CDR2 are MGHRA and YSYEKL. As DNA, the CDR3 is TGCGCCAGCAGCCAAGACAGGGAAGAGACCCAGTACTTC. This encodes CASSQDREETQYF.

The sample holds one count of this clone. The chain carries TRBV7-3 and TRBJ1-3; D is possibly TRBD1 (5 bases). Deletions cut 1 base from V and 0 bases from J, with 13 bases between. CDR1 SGHTA and CDR2 FQGTGA come from the germline V gene. The CDR3 totals 17 residues. The CDR3 bases are TGTGCCAGCAGCTTAATCGGGGGTCGGGCCTCTGGAAACACCATATATTTT. This encodes CASSLIGGRASGNTIYF. The variable domain in full, with the rest retrieved from reference TRBV7-3 and TRBJ1-3, is GAGVSQTPSNKVTEKGKYVELRCDPISGHTALYWYRQSLGQGPEFLIYFQGTGAADDSGLPNDRFFAVRPEGSVSTLKIQRTERGDSAVYLCASSLIGGRASGNTIYFGEGSWLTVV.

This rearrangement joins TRBV5-5 to TRBJ1-1, with D hard to call. Germline values: CDR1 SGHKS, CDR2 YYEKEE (reference sequence). Trimming took 4 bases from V and 7 from J, leaving 14 bases between them. This CDR3 contains 13 residues. CDR3 protein: CASSLRATIEAFF. DNA for the CDR3: TGTGCCAGCAGCCTCCGGGCCACTATTGAAGCTTTCTTT. The entire variable domain, with the rest obtained from reference TRBV5-5 and TRBJ1-1, is as follows: DAGVTQSPTHLIKTRGQQVTLRCSPISGHKSVSWYQQVLGQGPQFIFQYYEKEERGRGNFPDRFSARQFPNYSSELNVNALLLGDSALYLCASSLRATIEAFFGQGTRLTVV.